This T cell receptor (beta chain) is drawn from a study of shared clonotypes between healthy human individuals. A deep-level run was used for the assay. Sequencing used immunoSEQ multiplex PCR; TCRdb keeps in-frame clones, though not all of them. The top ten hold 13% of the sample, which has about 490,000 clones, about 82% seen once. This clonotype was obtained from a woman in her thirties or forties in good health. Some clones in this sample may be carry-over from other donors' samples. Sequenced material: PBMCs.

In DNA form, the CDR3 reads TGTGCCAGCAGTTCCGGGACAGGGGCCGGCTACACCTTC. Protein: CASSSGTGAGYTF. This chain joins TRBV6-5 and TRBJ1-2, with 10 bases matching TRBD1. Germline values: CDR1 MNHEY, CDR2 SVGAGI. The V segment lost 4 bases and the J segment 8 bases; nucleotides outside the gene matches: 4. The CDR3 has 13 amino acids.